These 6 T cell receptor beta chains came from one sample sequenced in a study of CD4 and CD8 cells across lung adenocarcinoma regions. A single record per CDR3 protein comes from TCRdb applying MiXCR to the PCR reads. This table has about 3,500 distinct CDR3 sequences, around half appearing once. The material sequenced was CD8+ T cells from the center of a lung tumor. The receptors come from a male donor with lung adenocarcinoma. The CD4 and CD8 labels of this study may be unreliable.

The rearrangement uses TRBV27 and TRBJ2-5; 8 bases map to TRBD2. CDR3 length: 14 amino acids. V lost 6 bases to trimming and J lost 11 bases; unmatched junction nucleotides: 14. The germline CDR1 and CDR2 sequences are MNHEY and SMNVEV (reference sequence). The CDR3, as DNA: TGTGCCAGCAGCTCCCCCGGGGGGGTGGGGGAGCAGTACTTC. Translated: CASSSPGGVGEQYF.

This clonotype was seen a handful of times. The V call is TRBV6-1, the J call TRBJ2-5; a possible D gene is TRBD2 (6 bases). The ends were cut back, 6 bases at V and 3 bases at J, with 14 bases in the middle. Germline V CDR1 and CDR2: MNHNS, SASEGT. This CDR3 is 14 amino acids long. This CDR3 reads CASSPGLAKETQYF. CDR3 sequence (DNA): TGTGCCAGCAGCCCGGGGCTAGCGAAAGAGACCCAGTACTTC.

This clonotype is medium-sized in the sample. CDR3 in DNA: TGCGCCAGCAGGGACCGAATGGATACGCAGTATTTT. Amino acid sequence: CASRDRMDTQYF. This chain links TRBV10-2 with TRBJ2-3; no reliable D call. Germline V gene lookup returns CDR1 WSHSY and CDR2 SAAADI. The CDR3 has 12 amino acids. Trimming took off 6 bases at V and 6 bases at J, with 10 bases between the two ends.

The chain couples TRBV10-3 to TRBJ2-1; 11 bases match TRBD2. The ends lost 2 bases at V and 3 bases at J; junction bases unmatched: 3. Germline V gives CDR1 ENHRY, CDR2 SYGVKD. The CDR3 loop spans 16 amino acids. CDR3 amino acids: CAISETSGGVYNEQFF. The CDR3 DNA sequence: TGTGCCATCAGTGAGACTAGCGGGGGTGTCTACAATGAGCAGTTCTTC.

V and J are TRBV6-2 or TRBV6-3 and TRBJ2-1; TRBD2 aligns across 10 bases. Germline V gene sequence: CDR1 MNHEY, CDR2 SVGEGT. This CDR3 is 17 amino acids long. V shed 0 bases and J 4 bases; nucleotides not matched to a gene: 6. The CDR3 reads CASSYSILAGEYNEQFF. In nucleotides, the CDR3 is TGTGCCAGCAGTTACTCGATCCTAGCGGGAGAGTACAATGAGCAGTTCTTC.

The rearrangement links TRBV10-3 to TRBJ2-1; TRBD2 aligns across 10 bases. Per germline, CDR1 ENHRY and CDR2 SYGVKD. The CDR3 covers 14 residues. V trimming: 10 bases; J trimming: 7 bases; junction bases outside the gene matches: 10. The CDR3 DNA follows: TGTGCCAACAGCCCACCGGGACTAGCGAATGAGCAGTTCTTC. This sequence encodes CANSPPGLANEQFF.